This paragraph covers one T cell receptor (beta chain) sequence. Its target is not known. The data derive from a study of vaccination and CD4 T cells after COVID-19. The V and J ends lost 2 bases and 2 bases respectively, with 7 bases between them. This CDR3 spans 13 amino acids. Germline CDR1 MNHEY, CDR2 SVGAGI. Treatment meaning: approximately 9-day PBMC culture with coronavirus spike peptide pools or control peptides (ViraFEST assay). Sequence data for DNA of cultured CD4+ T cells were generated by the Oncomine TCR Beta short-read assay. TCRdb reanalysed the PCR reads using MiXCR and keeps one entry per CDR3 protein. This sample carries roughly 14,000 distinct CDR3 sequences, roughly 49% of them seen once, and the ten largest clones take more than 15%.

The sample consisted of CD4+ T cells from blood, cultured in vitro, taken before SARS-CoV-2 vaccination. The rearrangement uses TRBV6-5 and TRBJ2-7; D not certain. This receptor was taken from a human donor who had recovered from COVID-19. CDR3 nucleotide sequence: TGTGCCAGCAGTTACATGGGTCCCTACGAGCAGTACTTC. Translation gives CASSYMGPYEQYF.